This T cell receptor beta chain was identified during a study of blood T cell repertoires in COVID-19. Germline assignment: CDR1 SGHVS and CDR2 FNYEAQ. The V segment lost 5 bases and the J segment 3 bases; nucleotides outside the gene matches: 3. The CDR3 spans 15 residues. Seattle's enrolled individuals joined amid active infection and were then monitored longitudinally. The table came from immunoSEQ multiplex PCR; TCRdb's copy has only in-frame clones and leaves some out. The sample consists of roughly 170,000 clones, 85% of them appearing once. The V and J genes are TRBV7-6 and TRBJ2-5; 13 bases are shared with TRBD2. The TCR sequence derives from a woman aged 45-60 years with COVID-19, enrolled during active disease. Sequences were obtained from peripheral blood. CDR3 sequence: CASSRTSGGEETQYF. In DNA form, the CDR3 reads TGTGCCAGCAGCCGGACTAGCGGGGGAGAAGAGACCCAGTACTTC.